Listed below are T cell receptor beta chains from one sample, sequenced in a study of T cells after yellow fever vaccination. Each CDR3 protein gets one entry after TCRdb re-called the 5' RACE reads with MiXCR. The sample lists about 53,000 distinct CDR3 sequences; about 6.6% were seen once. The input for sequencing was CD8+ T cells sorted from PBMCs, taken on the day of the first yellow fever vaccination. These receptor sequences come from a man younger than 35 who received the YFV17D yellow fever vaccine. CDR3s include the opening cysteine and the closing phenylalanine or tryptophan. A D gene is named only where the DNA matches it firmly. Clone size, where shown, is once, few, many, or a class for clones that have expanded.

DNA,CDR3,J,V,size,D
TGCGCCAGCAGCTTTATGTCGGGGGGTGGTTCCTACAATGAGCAGTTCTTC,CASSFMSGGGSYNEQFF,TRBJ2-1,TRBV5-1,-,TRBD2
TGTGCCAGCAGCTCCCGGGTGGCGGATACGCAGTATTTT,CASSSRVADTQYF,TRBJ2-3,TRBV7-2,few,-
TGCGCCAGCAGCTCAACAGGGAGGGCAGATACGCAGTATTTT,CASSSTGRADTQYF,TRBJ2-3,TRBV5-1,many,-
TGTGCCAGCAGCTCCCCCCGGACAGGGGGAAGAGAGACCCAGTACTTC,CASSSPRTGGRETQYF,TRBJ2-5,TRBV9,many,TRBD1
TGCAGTGCTAGGGTACAGGGGACTGGAGGCTACGAGCAGTACTTC,CSARVQGTGGYEQYF,TRBJ2-7,TRBV20-1,few,-
TGCGCCAGCAGCCAAGCGTACAGACTGAGCGATCAGCCCCAGCATTTT,CASSQAYRLSDQPQHF,TRBJ1-5,TRBV4-3,few,-
TGTGCCAGCAGTTCAGTGGGGGGACGGGGCAATCAGCCCCAGCATTTT,CASSSVGGRGNQPQHF,TRBJ1-5,TRBV27,few,-
TGTGCCAGCAGCTTCCCCGGGGGGCGCGCCAAAAACATTCAGTACTTC,CASSFPGGRAKNIQYF,TRBJ2-4,TRBV7-9,few,-
TGTGCCAGCAGTTTAAGGGCAGGGGGCTCTTACAATGAGCAGTTCTTC,CASSLRAGGSYNEQFF,TRBJ2-1,TRBV27,many,TRBD1
TGTGCCAGCAGTTTATGGACAGGGGCCGGGGAGACCCAGTACTTC,CASSLWTGAGETQYF,TRBJ2-5,TRBV27,many,TRBD1
TGTGCCAGCACCCTGGGGGAAAGGGGGCGATATGGCTACACCTTC,CASTLGERGRYGYTF,TRBJ1-2,TRBV6-2/TRBV6-3,-,TRBD1
TGTGCCAGCAGTTACCGGACAGGGAAGGATGGCTACACCTTC,CASSYRTGKDGYTF,TRBJ1-2,TRBV6-2/TRBV6-3,few,TRBD1
TGCGCCAGCAGCCAAGAAGAGCGGGGGGGCCTTCCAGATACGCAGTATTTT,CASSQEERGGLPDTQYF,TRBJ2-3,TRBV4-1,few,TRBD2
TGCGCCAGCAGCCCTTTCCCGGCCCGGACTACCGGAAACACCATATATTTT,CASSPFPARTTGNTIYF,TRBJ1-3,TRBV4-1,-,-
TGTGCCAGTGGTATATACAGGACCTACGAGCAGTACTTC,CASGIYRTYEQYF,TRBJ2-7,TRBV19,-,-
TGTGCCAGCAGCCAAGCTTTTGGGGTCTCGAACACCGGGGAGCTGTTTTTT,CASSQAFGVSNTGELFF,TRBJ2-2,TRBV14,many,-
TGTGCTAGTGGTTTGTCAGGCCGCAGGGGCATTCAGTACTTC,CASGLSGRRGIQYF,TRBJ2-4,TRBV12-5,many,-
TGTGCCAGTATGACTGGGGGTTCACCCCTCCACTTT,CASMTGGSPLHF,TRBJ1-6,TRBV19,many,-
TGCGCCAGCAGCCTGGGACTAGCGGGGGATTCCTCCTACAATGAGCAGTTCTTC,CASSLGLAGDSSYNEQFF,TRBJ2-1,TRBV5-1,many,TRBD2
TGTGCCATCAGTTATTACAGGAGCTTC,CAISYYRSF,TRBJ2-7,TRBV10-3,few,-
TGTGCCAGCCATGACTTCGTGGAGGGGACCCAGTACTTC,CASHDFVEGTQYF,TRBJ2-5,TRBV19,-,-
TGTGCCAGCAGTGCCTGGACTAGCGGGGGGGAAGAGACCCAGTACTTC,CASSAWTSGGEETQYF,TRBJ2-5,TRBV28,few,TRBD2
TGCGCCAGCAGCTTAGTAGCGGATGGAAACATTCAGTACTTC,CASSLVADGNIQYF,TRBJ2-4,TRBV5-1,many,-
TGTGCCAGTAACCTTCCCGACAGGAATAATCAGCCCCAGCATTTT,CASNLPDRNNQPQHF,TRBJ1-5,TRBV19,few,-
TGTGCCAGCAGCGTACGATCTGACTCTGGGGCCAACGTCCTGACTTTC,CASSVRSDSGANVLTF,TRBJ2-6,TRBV9,-,-
TGTGCCTGGAGTCCCGGACAGGGAAGGACTGAAGCTTTCTTT,CAWSPGQGRTEAFF,TRBJ1-1,TRBV30,few,TRBD1
TGTGCAAGTCGCTTAGAGGGAATCCGGACGGGGTCAGGGAGGATGAACACTGAAGCTTTCTTT,CASRLEGIRTGSGRMNTEAFF,TRBJ1-1,TRBV12-2,many,-
TGTGCCAGCAGCCCTCCCGGCGGGCGGACCCACACAGATACGCAGTATTTT,CASSPPGGRTHTDTQYF,TRBJ2-3,TRBV7-9,many,-
TGTGCCGGACGGGGACAAGGCTCCTACGAGCAGTACTTC,CAGRGQGSYEQYF,TRBJ2-7,TRBV2,-,-
TGCGCCAGCAGCCAAGGGGCGACTAGCGGGGGTTATTACAATGAGCAGTTCTTC,CASSQGATSGGYYNEQFF,TRBJ2-1,TRBV4-1,-,TRBD2
TGTGCCAGCAGCTTTGGGCAGCTAGCCAAAAACATTCAGTACTTC,CASSFGQLAKNIQYF,TRBJ2-4,TRBV11-2,many,-
TGTGCCAGCAGTTACTCGCCTAGTCTTCAGGAGACCCAGTACTTC,CASSYSPSLQETQYF,TRBJ2-5,TRBV6-5,many,-
TGTGCCAGCACTTATTCAGATGAAGAGACCCAGTACTTC,CASTYSDEETQYF,TRBJ2-5,TRBV12-3/TRBV12-4,-,-
TGCAGCGTTGAAGATCGGTCGAGGGGCTATGGCTACACCTTC,CSVEDRSRGYGYTF,TRBJ1-2,TRBV29-1,-,-
TGTGCCAGCAGCTTGGATAGGGGGACGGGAGCTAACTATGGCTACACCTTC,CASSLDRGTGANYGYTF,TRBJ1-2,TRBV5-5,-,-
TGCAGCGGGTGGACGGGAAAAATGAACACTGAAGCTTTCTTT,CSGWTGKMNTEAFF,TRBJ1-1,TRBV29-1,many,-
TGTGCCAGCTCATTAATCTGGCAGAGCACTGAAGCTTTCTTT,CASSLIWQSTEAFF,TRBJ1-1,TRBV7-9,many,-
TGCGCCAGCAGCCTCGAGACAGGACACGAGCAGTACTTC,CASSLETGHEQYF,TRBJ2-7,TRBV5-1,many,-
TGTGCCAGCAGTGAATTAGAGCGGGGGGATTACAATGAGCAGTTCTTC,CASSELERGDYNEQFF,TRBJ2-1,TRBV25-1,-,TRBD2
TGTGCCAGCAGCCAAGATCTAGCCGACGGGGAGCTGTTTTTT,CASSQDLADGELFF,TRBJ2-2,TRBV3-1,many,-
TGTGCCAGCAGCTCGGGACTAGGGATCACCGGGGAGCTGTTTTTT,CASSSGLGITGELFF,TRBJ2-2,TRBV7-8,few,TRBD2
TGCGCCAGCAGTCGACTCCGGACAGACGGTGAAAAACTGTTTTTT,CASSRLRTDGEKLFF,TRBJ1-4,TRBV4-3,few,-
TGTGCCAGCAGCCCGTACCGGACAGGGCAAAACACCGGGGAGCTGTTTTTT,CASSPYRTGQNTGELFF,TRBJ2-2,TRBV7-8,many,TRBD1
TGCGCCAGCAGCCAAGTGGGGACAGGGGGAATCGAGCAAGAGACCCAGTACTTC,CASSQVGTGGIEQETQYF,TRBJ2-5,TRBV4-1,many,TRBD1
TGCGCCAGCAGCCAAAGGGACGCACCTACCTACGAGCAGTACTTC,CASSQRDAPTYEQYF,TRBJ2-7,TRBV4-1,-,-
TGTGCCAGCAGGGGCCTCTTTAGCACAGATACGCAGTATTTT,CASRGLFSTDTQYF,TRBJ2-3,TRBV2,many,-
TGCGCCAGCAGCCAAGAAGGGGTACTAGCGGGGGGCCAAGACCAAGAGACCCAGTACTTC,CASSQEGVLAGGQDQETQYF,TRBJ2-5,TRBV4-1,-,TRBD2
TGCGCCAGCAGCCAAGTACCACAGGGAGGCCAAGAGACCCAGTACTTC,CASSQVPQGGQETQYF,TRBJ2-5,TRBV4-3,few,-
TGTGCCAGCAGCCCTTCGGACAGAAACTATGGCTACACCTTC,CASSPSDRNYGYTF,TRBJ1-2,TRBV9,-,-